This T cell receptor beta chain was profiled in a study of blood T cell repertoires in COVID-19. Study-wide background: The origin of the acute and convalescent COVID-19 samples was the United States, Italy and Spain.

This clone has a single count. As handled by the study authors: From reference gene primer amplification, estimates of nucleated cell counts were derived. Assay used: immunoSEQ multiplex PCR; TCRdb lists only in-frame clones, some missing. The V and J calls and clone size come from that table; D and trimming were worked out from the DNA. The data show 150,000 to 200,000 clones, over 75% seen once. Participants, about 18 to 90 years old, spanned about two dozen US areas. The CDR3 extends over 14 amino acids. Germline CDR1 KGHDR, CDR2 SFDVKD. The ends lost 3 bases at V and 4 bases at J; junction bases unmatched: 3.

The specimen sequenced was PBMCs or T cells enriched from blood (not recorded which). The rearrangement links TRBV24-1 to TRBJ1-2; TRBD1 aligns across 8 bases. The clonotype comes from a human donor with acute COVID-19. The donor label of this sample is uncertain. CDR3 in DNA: TGTGCCACCAGTGATCACGACAGGGGCTATGGCTACACCTTC. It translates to CATSDHDRGYGYTF.